This T cell receptor beta chain derives from a study of blood T cell repertoires in COVID-19. Across the study: Acute and convalescent COVID-19 specimens originated in the United States, Italy and Spain.

Per the authors' pipeline: Estimation of nucleated cell counts relied on the amplification of reference gene primers. Libraries were prepared by immunoSEQ multiplex PCR; TCRdb keeps only in-frame clonotypes and omits some of them. V and J calls and clone size follow that table, whereas D and trimming were derived from the DNA. Among 350,000 to 500,000 clones listed, roughly 90% were seen once. Germline lookup yields CDR1 SGHDT and CDR2 YYEEEE. The CDR3 consists of 17 residues. Trimming cost V 2 bases and J 7 bases, with 19 bases left between them. The count of this clone is one. The V and J genes are TRBV5-6 and TRBJ1-6; perhaps TRBD1 as D (6 bases). The sequencing sample was made of peripheral blood. The TCR was taken from a man between 18 and 35 years old with COVID-19, enrolled during active disease. CDR3 loop: CASSFGAGGPWNSPLHF. The CDR3 DNA sequence: TGTGCCAGCAGCTTCGGGGCGGGGGGCCCGTGGAATTCACCCCTCCACTTT. Full variable domain (outside the CDR3, taken from reference TRBV5-6 and TRBJ1-6): DAGVTQSPTHLIKTRGQQVTLRCSPKSGHDTVSWYQQALGQGPQFIFQYYEEEERQRGNFPDRFSGHQFPNYSSELNVNALLLGDSALYLCASSFGAGGPWNSPLHFGNGTRLTVT.